The 20 T cell receptor beta chains presented below share a single source sample, sequenced in a study of PD-1 blockade in classical Hodgkin lymphoma. Clones were sequenced by immunoSEQ multiplex PCR, and TCRdb holds only the in-frame ones, with some missing. The table has fewer than 110,000 clones, roughly 91% seen once. All trial patients relapsed after autologous stem cell transplantation. The source material was peripheral blood mononuclear cells (PBMCs), sampled before the second cycle of nivolumab. These receptors originate from a human donor with classical Hodgkin lymphoma.

This chain uses TRBV28 with TRBJ1-5; D remains ambiguous. The CDR3 consists of 15 residues. The germline CDR1 and CDR2 sequences are MDHEN and SYDVKM. Trimming stripped 6 bases from V and 3 bases from J, with 15 bases between. The CDR3, as DNA: TGTGCCAGCAGCTTTGCGGTACGGGCCAATCAGCCCCAGCATTTT. Translated, it gives CASSFAVRANQPQHF.

The V and J genes are TRBV4-3 and TRBJ2-3, with no clear D. The CDR3 consists of 13 residues. The V gene lost 4 bases and the J gene lost 6 bases, with 11 bases spanning the gap. The germline V gene encodes CDR1 LGHNA and CDR2 YSLEER. CDR3 residues: CASSRSWVDTQYF. The CDR3 region has the DNA TGCGCCAGCAGCCGCTCATGGGTGGATACGCAGTATTTT.

As to this clone: This sample also contains other DNA sequences that code for the same CDR3. The rearrangement uses TRBV15 and TRBJ1-5; no firm D call. Trimming took 3 bases from V and 0 from J, leaving 6 bases between them. The length of the CDR3 is 14 residues. Germline lookup yields CDR1 LNHNV and CDR2 YYDKDF (reference sequence). Written as DNA, the CDR3 is TGTGCCACCAGCAGGGGTGGTAGCAATCAGCCCCAGCATTTT. Residues: CATSRGGSNQPQHF.

CDR3 region: CASSPRAGENNQPQHF. CDR3 DNA: TGTGCCAGCAGTCCTCGGGCAGGGGAAAACAATCAGCCCCAGCATTTT. The chain combines TRBV27 with TRBJ1-5; tentatively, D is TRBD1 (6 bases). Germline V gene sequence: CDR1 MNHEY, CDR2 SMNVEV (reference sequence). The CDR3 is made up of 16 amino acids. Trimming pared 5 bases from V and 3 bases from J, leaving 17 bases between.

This clone was counted a few times. This chain joins TRBV10-3 and TRBJ2-1; possible D gene TRBD1, 7 bases. The germline V gene has CDR1 ENHRY and CDR2 SYGVKD. The V end lost 11 bases, the J end lost 5 bases, and 19 bases lay between the germline ends. CDR3 length equals 14 residues. In DNA, the CDR3 is TGTGCCGGAGGGACGCGGGACAGTAACAATGAGCAGTTCTTC. Translated, it gives CAGGTRDSNNEQFF.

The chain employs TRBV18 and TRBJ2-3; 10 bases map to TRBD2. This CDR3 has 16 residues. The junction had 3 bases not matched to a gene; V was cut back by 1 base and J by 2 bases. Germline CDR1 KGHSH, CDR2 LQKENI. CDR3 nucleotide sequence: TGTGCCAGCTCACCACTAGCGGGGGGCCTCACAGATACGCAGTATTTT. Amino acid sequence: CASSPLAGGLTDTQYF. The variable domain in full, completed from reference TRBV18 and TRBJ2-3, reads NAGVMQNPRHLVRRRGQEARLRCSPMKGHSHVYWYRQLPEEGLKFMVYLQKENIIDESGMPKERFSAEFPKEGPSILRIQQVVRGDSAAYFCASSPLAGGLTDTQYFGPGTRLTVL.

J is TRBJ1-3 and V is TRBV13; 9 nucleotides match TRBD1. Germline assignment: CDR1 PRHDT and CDR2 FYEKMQ (reference sequence). V shed 5 bases and J 2 bases; nucleotides not matched to a gene: 4. There are 15 residues in the CDR3. The CDR3 region has the DNA TGTGCCAGCAGCCCAGGACAGGGGCCTGGAAACACCATATATTTT. Its translation: CASSPGQGPGNTIYF.

V gene TRBV5-6 combines with J gene TRBJ1-1; D gene ambiguous. The CDR3 loop spans 13 amino acids. The germline V and J ends were trimmed by 1 base and 4 bases, with 8 bases remaining between them. CDR1 and CDR2 (germline): SGHDT, YYEEEE. CDR3 region: CASSLILGTEAFF. CDR3 bases: TGTGCCAGCAGCTTGATTTTGGGCACTGAAGCTTTCTTT. Full variable domain (outside the CDR3, taken from reference TRBV5-6 and TRBJ1-1): DAGVTQSPTHLIKTRGQQVTLRCSPKSGHDTVSWYQQALGQGPQFIFQYYEEEERQRGNFPDRFSGHQFPNYSSELNVNALLLGDSALYLCASSLILGTEAFFGQGTRLTVV.

The V call is TRBV4-3, the J call TRBJ2-3, with 7 bases that match TRBD1. Germline trimming cut 4 bases from V and 4 bases from J; bases unmatched to any gene: 8. The CDR3 loop spans 15 amino acids. Germline loops: CDR1 LGHNA, CDR2 YSLEER. The CDR3 loop is CASSPSGQASDTQYF. CDR3 DNA: TGCGCCAGCAGCCCCTCAGGACAGGCCTCAGATACGCAGTATTTT.

The chain recombines TRBV7-7 with TRBJ2-5, with D possibly TRBD2 on 6 matching bases. The CDR3 loop spans 16 amino acids. Germline assignment: CDR1 SSHAT and CDR2 FNYEAQ (reference sequence). The germline V and J ends were trimmed by 1 base and 5 bases, with 17 bases remaining between them. The CDR3 loop is CASSLGGVKNLETQYF. CDR3 DNA sequence: TGTGCCAGCAGCTTAGGGGGGGTAAAGAATTTGGAGACCCAGTACTTC.

V usage is TRBV29-1 and J usage is TRBJ2-3, with D possibly TRBD1 on 6 matching bases. The length of the CDR3 is 15 residues. V was shortened by 4 bases and J by 0 bases, with 14 bases between the two germline ends. Germline assignment: CDR1 SQVTM and CDR2 ANQGSEA. CDR3 loop: CSVGRDIISTDTQYF. DNA for the CDR3: TGCAGCGTTGGCCGGGACATTATTAGCACAGATACGCAGTATTTT.

This clone is a singleton in its sample. The gene calls are TRBV10-3 and TRBJ1-2; tentatively, D is TRBD1 (5 bases). CDR1 is ENHRY, CDR2 SYGVKD, per germline. This CDR3 contains 14 residues. Between the trimmed V and J ends, which lost 6 bases and 4 bases, there was a span of 15 bases. CDR3 sequence reads: CAISPGQLTYGYTF. CDR3 nucleotide sequence: TGTGCCATCAGCCCGGGGCAGCTTACCTATGGCTACACCTTC.

This clone was observed a handful of times. The rearrangement uses TRBV27 and TRBJ1-6, with 8 positions matching TRBD1. Germline CDR1 is MNHEY and CDR2 is SMNVEV (reference sequence). After removal of 4 bases from V and 10 bases from J, the junction contained 6 bases not matched to a gene. This CDR3 contains 14 residues. The CDR3 here is CASSSGQGESPLHF. The DNA for the CDR3 is TGTGCCAGCAGTTCCGGACAGGGAGAGTCACCCCTCCACTTT.

The rearrangement uses TRBV7-9 and TRBJ2-7; the match to TRBD1 covers 9 bases. Germline loops: CDR1 SEHNR, CDR2 FQNEAQ (reference sequence). V gave up 2 bases and J gave up 6 bases; unmatched junction bases: 8. The CDR3 is 15 amino acids. CDR3 region: CASSLIVTGGGEQYF. DNA for the CDR3: TGTGCCAGCAGCTTAATCGTAACAGGGGGCGGCGAGCAGTACTTC. Combining the CDR3 with reference TRBV7-9 and TRBJ2-7 gives the whole variable domain DTGVSQNPRHKITKRGQNVTFRCDPISEHNRLYWYRQTLGQGPEFLTYFQNEAQLEKSRLLSDRFSAERPKGSFSTLEIQRTEQGDSAMYLCASSLIVTGGGEQYFGPGTRLTVT.

The V call is TRBV6-1, the J call TRBJ1-2; perhaps TRBD1 as D (6 bases). Germline CDR1 is MNHNS and CDR2 is SASEGT. The CDR3 sequence is 11 residues long. CDR3 coding DNA: TGTGTTACCGACAGGACCTATGGCTACACCTTC. Protein: CVTDRTYGYTF.

This rearrangement joins TRBV19 to TRBJ2-3, with 8 positions matching TRBD1. Germline-derived CDR1 and CDR2 are LNHDA and SQIVND (reference sequence). V lost 8 bases, J lost 3 bases, and 13 bases stayed unmatched. The CDR3 sequence is 16 residues long. Here the CDR3 DNA reads TGTGCCAGTGATCCCGGACAGGGCGGGTGGACAGATACGCAGTATTTT. Amino acids: CASDPGQGGWTDTQYF. The full variable domain, in which reference TRBV19 and TRBJ2-3 provide the parts outside the CDR3, is DGGITQSPKYLFRKEGQNVTLSCEQNLNHDAMYWYRQDPGQGLRLIYYSQIVNDFQKGDIAEGYSVSREKKESFPLTVTSAQKNPTAFYLCASDPGQGGWTDTQYFGPGTRLTVL.

The chain joins TRBV7-6 to TRBJ2-7; D not certain. Trimming took off 4 bases at V and 3 bases at J, with 7 bases between the two ends. Per the germline V gene, CDR1 is SGHVS and CDR2 is FNYEAQ. This CDR3 spans 12 amino acids. CDR3 nucleotide sequence: TGTGCCAGCAGCTCCCTTGTCTACGAGCAGTACTTC. This encodes CASSSLVYEQYF.

Only a few counts were recorded for this clone. The rearrangement joins TRBV15 to TRBJ2-1; 9 bases are shared with TRBD1. The CDR3 is 16 residues long. Germline V gene sequence: CDR1 LNHNV, CDR2 YYDKDF (reference sequence). V was pared by 5 bases and J by 1 base, with 6 bases of the junction left unmatched. CDR3: CATSWEGTGSYNEQFF. CDR3 sequence (DNA): TGTGCCACCAGCTGGGAAGGGACAGGGTCCTACAATGAGCAGTTCTTC.

The chain recombines TRBV7-9 with TRBJ1-1, with a possible D match to TRBD1 (5 bases). In germline, CDR1 is SEHNR, CDR2 FQNEAQ (reference sequence). The CDR3 is 15 residues long. Between the trimmed V and J ends, which lost 0 bases and 7 bases, there was a span of 15 bases. The CDR3 nucleotides read TGTGCCAGCAGCTTAGCGGGGGAGGGGCGTTTTGAAGCTTTCTTT. Amino acid sequence: CASSLAGEGRFEAFF.

The count of this clone is one. The CDR3 spells CASSKWDLGYTF. CDR3 nucleotide sequence: TGTGCCAGCTCAAAGTGGGACCTTGGCTACACCTTC. The rearrangement links TRBV18 to TRBJ1-2; D might be TRBD1 (5 bases). From germline, CDR1 is KGHSH and CDR2 LQKENI. Trimming took off 5 bases at V and 7 bases at J, with 11 bases between the two ends. CDR3 length: 12 residues.